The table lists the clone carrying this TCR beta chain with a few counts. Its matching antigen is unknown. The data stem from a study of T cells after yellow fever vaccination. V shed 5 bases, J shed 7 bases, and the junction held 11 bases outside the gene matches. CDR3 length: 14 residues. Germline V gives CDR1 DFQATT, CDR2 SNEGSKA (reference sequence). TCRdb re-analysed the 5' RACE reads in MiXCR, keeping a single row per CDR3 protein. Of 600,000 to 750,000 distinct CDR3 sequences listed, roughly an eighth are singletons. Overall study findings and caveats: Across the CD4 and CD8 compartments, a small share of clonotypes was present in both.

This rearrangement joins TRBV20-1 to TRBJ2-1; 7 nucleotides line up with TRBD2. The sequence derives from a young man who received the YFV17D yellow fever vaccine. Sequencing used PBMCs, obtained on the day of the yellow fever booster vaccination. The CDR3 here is CSAEYPGLLNEQFF. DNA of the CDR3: TGCAGTGCTGAATACCCGGGACTACTTAATGAGCAGTTCTTC.